This T cell receptor (beta chain) was identified in a study of cytotoxic CD8 clonotypes in ibrutinib-treated CLL. The repertoire was sequenced with immunoSEQ multiplex PCR; TCRdb's copy has only in-frame clones and lacks some. Of more than 200,000 clones detected, about four fifths appear once; the ten largest clones hold about 10%. With V trimmed by 5 bases and J by 10 bases, 2 bases remained unmatched. Per the germline V gene, CDR1 is LNHDA and CDR2 is SQIVND (reference sequence). The length of the CDR3 is 12 residues. V gene TRBV19 combines with J gene TRBJ2-1; 10 nucleotides line up with TRBD2. The specimen comprised PBMCs, sampled after 12 months of ibrutinib treatment. The TCR originated in a human donor with chronic lymphocytic leukemia. CDR3 DNA: TGTGCCAGTAGTCCGGGACTAGCGGAGCAGTTCTTC. It codes for CASSPGLAEQFF.